This T cell receptor (beta chain) is from a study of T cells after yellow fever vaccination. General study results and limits: Clones that expanded after primary vaccination mostly reappeared after the booster (roughly 96% CD4, approximately 89% CD8). Clonotypes found in both CD4 and CD8 compartments made up a small share. Contaminants from the bulk population, in the form of abundant clonotypes, could be found in FACS-sorted repertoires.

This CDR3 is built from 14 residues. Germline values: CDR1 LGHNA, CDR2 YNFKEQ. Trimming removed 1 base from V and 5 bases from J, with 11 bases in between. 5'RACE template switching produced TCR cDNA carrying a universal primer site and UMIs. TCRdb re-called the 5' RACE reads with MiXCR, one entry per CDR3 protein. This table has over 250,000 distinct CDR3 sequences, over 4.5% appearing once. This clonotype turned up a few times. The antigen is unknown. This sequence joins TRBV4-2 and TRBJ1-1; D remains ambiguous. The TCR sequence derives from a man between 18 and 35 years old who received the YFV17D yellow fever vaccine. This material consisted of CD4+ T cells sorted from PBMCs, taken on the day of the yellow fever booster vaccination. The CDR3 sequence is CASSQVGIGTEAFF. As DNA, the CDR3 is TGTGCCAGCAGCCAAGTTGGTATAGGAACTGAAGCTTTCTTT.